The subject of this entry is one T cell receptor beta chain. What it binds is not known. CDR3 length equals 14 residues. Germline loops: CDR1 MNHNY, CDR2 SVGAGI (reference sequence). V gave up 6 bases and J gave up 2 bases; unmatched junction bases: 7. This sample stems from a study of OX40 agonist ivuxolimab in advanced cancers. About the study: At 0.01 to 10 mg/kg, ivuxolimab was administered intravenously to patients every 2 weeks.

Study results and caveats: At 0.1 to 3.0 mg/kg and by week 6, clonal expansion occurred in CD4+ and CD8+ blood T cells.

Sequenced by immunoSEQ multiplex PCR; TCRdb stores in-frame clones only, minus some. The top ten clones hold roughly 4% of a sample with about 54,000 clones, about 80% of them seen once. The chain uses TRBV6-6 and TRBJ2-7; 7 bases map to TRBD2. The input for sequencing was CD4+ or CD8+ T cells sorted from blood, taken in a trial of the OX40 agonist ivuxolimab. The clonotype originates from an adult with an advanced solid tumor such as melanoma, head and neck, liver or kidney cancer. This CDR3 is CASRRPGLTYEQYF. The CDR3 bases are TGTGCCAGCAGGCGTCCGGGACTAACCTACGAGCAGTACTTC.